A selection of T cell receptor beta chains follows, all from one sample in a study of OX40 agonist ivuxolimab in advanced cancers. Only in-frame clones appear in the TCRdb table, and some are missing; sequencing was by immunoSEQ multiplex PCR. The sample comprises roughly 80,000 clones, 80% to 90% of which are singletons, and approximately 2% rests with the top ten. The sequencing used CD4+ or CD8+ T cells sorted from blood, collected in a trial of the OX40 agonist ivuxolimab. Receptors were obtained from an adult with an advanced solid tumor such as melanoma, head and neck, liver or kidney cancer. CDR3s include the opening cysteine and the closing phenylalanine or tryptophan. Each record gives: V gene, J gene, CDR3 protein.

TRBV27	TRBJ2-5	CASSSLTLGLALQETQYF
TRBV7-9	TRBJ1-1	CASSPNGRGQGAFF
TRBV4-3	TRBJ1-4	CASSQLRQGLNEKLFF
TRBV7-6	TRBJ1-2	CASSLGGIDYGYTF
TRBV5-6	TRBJ1-5	CASSFGAQSNQPQHF
TRBV7-2	TRBJ2-5	CASSFGSGTSFGETQYF
TRBV6-5	TRBJ1-5	CASSPGGSPNQPQHF
TRBV4-3	TRBJ1-3	CASSQDLGRSSGNTIYF
TRBV5-4	TRBJ2-7	CASSIDYEQYF
TRBV28	TRBJ1-3	CASSSRGASDTIYF
TRBV10-1	TRBJ2-1	CASSRGGNEQFF
TRBV15	TRBJ1-1	CATSRDRARGTEAFF
TRBV19	TRBJ2-3	CASSVNLRDQSRTDTQYF
TRBV28	TRBJ1-1	CASSEITHGGLLGTEAFF
TRBV6-6	TRBJ2-3	CASTTGGFTDTQYF
TRBV5-6	TRBJ2-1	CASSPGTGIGNEQFF
TRBV21-1	TRBJ2-1	CASSYRGTRCNEQFF
TRBV7-8	TRBJ1-2	CASSLVLGRGTTF
TRBV7-3	TRBJ1-1	CASSKTGAYGTEAFF
TRBV15	TRBJ1-1	CATSEGYEAFF
TRBV4-2	TRBJ2-1	CASSQTTSGTYNEQFF
TRBV19	TRBJ1-1	CASSTRELNTEAFF
TRBV28	TRBJ2-1	CASSRASGGDPGQFF
TRBV11-2	TRBJ2-7	CASSSVKGGAAGEQYF
TRBV9	TRBJ2-7	CASSVGTLDLSEQYF
TRBV28	TRBJ2-2	CASSLHGELFF
TRBV7-2	TRBJ1-4	CASSLWPMEEKLFF
TRBV5-1	TRBJ1-6	CASSLIGQGNSPLHF
TRBV28	TRBJ2-2	CARQGGAGELFF
TRBV18	TRBJ2-5	CASSLTDRQETQYF
TRBV7-3	TRBJ1-1	CASSLSTGSEGEAFF
TRBV7-2	TRBJ2-7	CASSRYMDSVYEQYF
TRBV7-8	TRBJ2-1	CASSWRVNEQFF
TRBV15	TRBJ2-1	CATSRRSLGPMQFF
TRBV7-9	TRBJ1-1	CASSQARDAGRAFF
TRBV6-6	TRBJ2-1	CASTPSRTDNNEQFF
TRBV7-8	TRBJ2-3	CASSPSSTDTQYF
TRBV5-1	TRBJ2-1	CASSLWTSGDNEQFF
TRBV6-1	TRBJ2-1	CASSESDKYNEQFF
TRBV5-1	TRBJ2-1	CASSLNLGLDKTYNEQFF
TRBV7-2	TRBJ2-3	CASSPSPREVNTDTQYF
TRBV19	TRBJ2-4	CASSNTPAWTLAKNIQYF
TRBV5-3	TRBJ1-5	CARSGGQDRNNQPQHF
TRBV6-6	TRBJ1-2	CASTWTGYGYTF
TRBV7-9	TRBJ2-3	CASSLATLEIDTQYF
TRBV5-4	TRBJ1-6	CASSQVAGALRSPLHF
TRBV6-1	TRBJ2-4	CASSDTGLAKNIQYF
TRBV9	TRBJ2-5	CASSVGGHQETQYF